This T cell receptor beta chain was recorded in a study of blood T cell repertoires in COVID-19. V was pared by 5 bases and J by 5 bases, with 17 bases of the junction left unmatched. The germline V gene has CDR1 KGHSH and CDR2 LQKENI. The CDR3 totals 17 residues. Original processing notes: Estimation of nucleated cell counts was performed using reference gene primer amplification. The table came from immunoSEQ multiplex PCR; TCRdb's copy has only in-frame clones and leaves some out. V and J calls plus clone size are reproduced from that table; the DNA served to infer D and trimming. The profile shows approximately 160,000 clones, about 83% of them singletons. This clone was seen only a few times. Cohort allocation depended upon clinical history that participants reported.

The sequenced sample was PBMCs or T cells enriched from blood (not recorded which). This clonotype was obtained from a woman aged 50 to 65 in a cohort exposed to, infected with or recovered from COVID-19 (not recorded which). The rearrangement links TRBV18 to TRBJ2-7, with 8 bases fitting TRBD1. CDR3 loop: CASSALDRGTFKNEQYF. CDR3 nucleotides: TGTGCCAGCTCAGCCCTCGACAGGGGTACCTTCAAGAACGAGCAGTACTTC.